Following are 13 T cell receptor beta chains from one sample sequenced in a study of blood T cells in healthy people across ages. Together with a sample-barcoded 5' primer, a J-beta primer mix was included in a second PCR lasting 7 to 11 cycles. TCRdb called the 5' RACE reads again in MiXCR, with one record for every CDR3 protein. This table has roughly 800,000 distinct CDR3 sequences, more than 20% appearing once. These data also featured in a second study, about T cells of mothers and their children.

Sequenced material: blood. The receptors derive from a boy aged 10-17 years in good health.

The CDR3 coding sequence is TGCGCCAGCAGCGCCGGGACAGGGTACAATGAGCAGTTCTTC. Protein: CASSAGTGYNEQFF. This sequence joins TRBV5-1 and TRBJ2-1, with 9 bases identical to TRBD1. With V trimmed by 4 bases and J by 4 bases, 3 bases remained unmatched. CDR3 length: 14 residues. Germline V gene lookup returns CDR1 SGHRS and CDR2 YFSETQ.

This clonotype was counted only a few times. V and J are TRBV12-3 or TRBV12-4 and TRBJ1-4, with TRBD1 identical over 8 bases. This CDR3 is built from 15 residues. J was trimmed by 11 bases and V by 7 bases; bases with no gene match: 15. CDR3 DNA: TGTGCCAGCACTAAGGACAGGGACGCTGGTCGGAAACTGTTTTTT. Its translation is CASTKDRDAGRKLFF.

DNA for the CDR3: TGTGCCAGCAGCTTAGCGAGAGGGGGGACTAGCGTGTACGAGGAGACCCAGTACTTC. Protein sequence: CASSLARGGTSVYEETQYF. The J gene is TRBJ2-5, the V gene TRBV7-2, with 10 bases that match TRBD2. V trimming: 0 bases; J trimming: 5 bases; junction bases outside the gene matches: 15. The CDR3 loop spans 19 amino acids. Germline values: CDR1 SGHTA, CDR2 FQGNSA. The entire variable domain, with the rest obtained from reference TRBV7-2 and TRBJ2-5, is as follows: GAGVSQSPSNKVTEKGKDVELRCDPISGHTALYWYRQSLGQGLEFLIYFQGNSAPDKSGLPSDRFSAERTGGSVSTLTIQRTQQEDSAVYLCASSLARGGTSVYEETQYFGPGTRLLVL.

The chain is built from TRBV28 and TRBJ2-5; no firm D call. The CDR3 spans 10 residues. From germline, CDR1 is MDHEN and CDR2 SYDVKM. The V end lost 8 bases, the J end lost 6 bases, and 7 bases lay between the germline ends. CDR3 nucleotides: TGTGCCAGCGCCCGGCAGACCCAGTACTTC. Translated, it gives CASARQTQYF.

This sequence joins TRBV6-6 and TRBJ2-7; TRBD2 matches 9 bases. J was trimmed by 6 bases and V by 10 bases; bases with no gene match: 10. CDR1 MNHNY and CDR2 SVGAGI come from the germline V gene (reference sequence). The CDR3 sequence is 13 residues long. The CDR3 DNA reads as TGTGCCACCTCAGCGGGAGGTAGTTTCGAGCAGTACTTC. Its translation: CATSAGGSFEQYF.

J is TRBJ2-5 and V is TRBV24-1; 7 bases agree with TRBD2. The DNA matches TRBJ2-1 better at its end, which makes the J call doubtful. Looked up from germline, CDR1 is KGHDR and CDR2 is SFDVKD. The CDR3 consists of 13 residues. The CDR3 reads CATSESGTDEQFF. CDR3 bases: TGTGCCACCAGTGAGAGCGGGACGGATGAGCAGTTCTTC.

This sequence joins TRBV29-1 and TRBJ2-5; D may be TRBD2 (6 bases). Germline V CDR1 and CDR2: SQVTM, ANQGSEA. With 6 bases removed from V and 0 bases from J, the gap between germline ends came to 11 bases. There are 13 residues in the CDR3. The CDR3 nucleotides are TGCAGCGTGGGACTCCGGTACCAAGAGACCCAGTACTTC. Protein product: CSVGLRYQETQYF.

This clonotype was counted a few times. CDR3 coding DNA: TGTGCCAGCAGCGGAGGACAGGGGGAAGATTCACCCCTCCACTTT. This gives the protein CASSGGQGEDSPLHF. The V gene is TRBV7-9, the J gene TRBJ1-6, with 10 nucleotides matching TRBD1. J lost 8 bases, V lost 5 bases, and 6 bases had no gene match. Germline V gene sequence: CDR1 SEHNR, CDR2 FQNEAQ (reference sequence). This CDR3 contains 15 residues. The entire variable domain, with the rest obtained from reference TRBV7-9 and TRBJ1-6, is as follows: DTGVSQNPRHKITKRGQNVTFRCDPISEHNRLYWYRQTLGQGPEFLTYFQNEAQLEKSRLLSDRFSAERPKGSFSTLEIQRTEQGDSAMYLCASSGGQGEDSPLHFGNGTRLTVT.

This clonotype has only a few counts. This chain's CDR3 is CASTRDRSNYGYTF. The CDR3 DNA reads TGTGCCAGCACCCGGGACAGATCTAACTATGGCTACACCTTC. This sequence joins TRBV12-3 or TRBV12-4 and TRBJ1-2, with 7 bases that match TRBD1. The CDR3 covers 14 residues. J was trimmed by 0 bases and V by 7 bases; bases with no gene match: 5.

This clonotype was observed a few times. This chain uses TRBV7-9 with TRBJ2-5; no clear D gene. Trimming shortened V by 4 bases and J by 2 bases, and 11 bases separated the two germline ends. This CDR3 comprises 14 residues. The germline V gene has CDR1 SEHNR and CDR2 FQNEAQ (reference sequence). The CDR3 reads CASSYQANQETQYF. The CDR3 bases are TGTGCCAGCAGCTATCAGGCTAATCAAGAGACCCAGTACTTC. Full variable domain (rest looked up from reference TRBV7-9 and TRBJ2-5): DTGVSQNPRHKITKRGQNVTFRCDPISEHNRLYWYRQTLGQGPEFLTYFQNEAQLEKSRLLSDRFSAERPKGSFSTLEIQRTEQGDSAMYLCASSYQANQETQYFGPGTRLLVL.

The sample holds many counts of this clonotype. Here the CDR3 reads CASSLDRGDEQYF. The DNA for the CDR3 is TGTGCCAGCAGCTTAGACAGGGGCGACGAGCAGTACTTC. The genes are TRBV13 and TRBJ2-7, with 7 bases lining up with TRBD1. Germline values: CDR1 PRHDT, CDR2 FYEKMQ (reference sequence). The CDR3 runs 13 residues. V shed 1 base and J 5 bases; nucleotides not matched to a gene: 2.

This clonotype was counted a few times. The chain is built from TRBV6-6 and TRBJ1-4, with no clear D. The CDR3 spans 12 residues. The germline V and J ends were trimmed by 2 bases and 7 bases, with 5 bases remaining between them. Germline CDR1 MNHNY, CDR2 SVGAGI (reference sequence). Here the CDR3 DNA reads TGTGCCAGCAGTTACGAAGGTGAAAAACTGTTTTTT. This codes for CASSYEGEKLFF.

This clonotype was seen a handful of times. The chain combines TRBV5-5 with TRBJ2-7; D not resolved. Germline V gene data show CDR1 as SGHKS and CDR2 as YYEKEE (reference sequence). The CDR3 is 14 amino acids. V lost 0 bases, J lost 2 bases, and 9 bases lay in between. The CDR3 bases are TGTGCCAGCAGCTTGGATGGCAGGCCCTACGAGCAGTACTTC. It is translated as CASSLDGRPYEQYF.